The entry below describes one T cell receptor beta chain. No antigen is known for it. Trimming took 0 bases from V and 5 from J, leaving 9 bases between them. Germline values: CDR1 SGHRS, CDR2 YFSETQ. The CDR3 loop spans 14 amino acids. The data were obtained in a study of OX40 agonist ivuxolimab in advanced cancers. Study-wide background: Patients in the trial were receiving intravenous ivuxolimab every 2 weeks, at doses of 0.01 to 10 mg/kg. Having had anti-PD-1, anti-PD-L1 or anti-CTLA-4 therapy before was allowed, and roughly 38% had some. Partial responses were recorded for three patients, including one with hepatocellular carcinoma and two with cutaneous melanoma.

Profiling relied on immunoSEQ multiplex PCR, and the TCRdb table lists in-frame clones only, not all of them. The sample has fewer than 45,000 clones; 70% to 90% are singletons. Study-level results: By week 6 at 0.1 to 3.0 mg/kg, blood CD4+ and CD8+ T cells had expanded clonally.

The receptor was derived from an adult with an advanced solid tumor such as melanoma, head and neck, liver or kidney cancer. The sample consisted of CD4+ or CD8+ T cells sorted from blood, taken in a trial of the OX40 agonist ivuxolimab. This chain connects TRBV5-1 to TRBJ2-1; D gene unclear. CDR3 sequence reads: CASSLDRDDNEQFF. CDR3 in DNA: TGCGCCAGCAGCTTGGATAGAGATGACAATGAGCAGTTCTTC.